This T cell receptor (beta chain) came from a study of spatial heterogeneity in lung cancer. Study-wide results and caveats: The study found that expanded intratumoral alpha and beta TCR counts tracked tumor mutation counts.

The CDR3 is 14 amino acids. Trimming cost V 5 bases and J 3 bases, with 14 bases left between them. Germline CDR1 is DFQATT and CDR2 is SNEGSKA (reference sequence). This clonotype occurred many times. Its antigen remains unidentified. Time point meaning: sample taken at primary tumor resection. TCRdb recomputed calls from the 5' RACE reads with MiXCR, one row per CDR3 protein. The sample shows some 10,000 distinct CDR3 sequences, under 6.5% of them seen only once. The chain uses TRBV20-1 and TRBJ2-1; no clear D. Sequencing was performed on lung tumor tissue, taken at surgery. The TCR comes from a male donor with early-stage non-small cell lung cancer. The CDR3 DNA reads TGCAGTGCTGTGAGCCCTCCTGACTACAATGAGCAGTTCTTC. It is translated as CSAVSPPDYNEQFF.